What follows describes a single TCR beta chain. The target antigen is unknown. This table comes from immunoSEQ multiplex PCR, and its TCRdb copy is limited to in-frame clones, with some not included. The table includes fewer than 65,000 clones, 80% to 90% detected once. Trimming shortened V by 0 bases and J by 5 bases, and 14 bases separated the two germline ends. The V gene's germline CDR1 is SGHRS and CDR2 YFSETQ. The CDR3 is 15 amino acids. The data belong to a study of T cell responses to AZD1222 COVID-19 vaccine. Background on the study: Second-dose schedules of about 4 or about 12 weeks were combined.

Whole-study results and caveats: Targeting of unmutated variant regions was reportedly seen in nearly half of spike-specific TCRs. After the peak T cell response, and only then, were repertoires sampled. White British ancestry dominated among donors, who included more females, and clonal diversity was possibly underestimated.

The TCR was taken from an adult in good health. The starting material was peripheral blood, obtained on day 0 of AZD1222 vaccination. The V call is TRBV5-1, the J call TRBJ1-1; no definite D call. For the CDR3, the DNA is TGCGCCAGCAGCTTGGAAGGGTTTGGGATGACTGAAGCTTTCTTT. Its translation: CASSLEGFGMTEAFF.